This T cell receptor (beta chain) derives from a study of spatial heterogeneity in lung cancer. Germline values: CDR1 SGHKS, CDR2 YYEKEE (reference sequence). This CDR3 has 14 amino acids. V lost 2 bases to trimming and J lost 3 bases; unmatched junction nucleotides: 4. Unique molecular identifiers tagged every individual TCR cDNA molecule. TCRdb analysed the 5' RACE reads with MiXCR anew, one entry per CDR3 protein. The data show approximately 66,000 distinct CDR3 sequences, about 6.6% seen once. Indicated time point: sample taken at primary tumor resection. 72 TRACERx patients with early, untreated non-small cell lung cancer donated samples. Material for sequencing was whole RNA from tumor, nontumor lung or frozen PBMC, left unsorted.

The origin of this receptor is a female donor with early-stage non-small cell lung cancer. The chain couples TRBV5-5 to TRBJ1-2, with 7 bases aligning to TRBD1. Sequencing was performed on PBMCs, taken at surgery. In DNA, the CDR3 is TGTGCCAGCAGCTTAGGCAGGGGGGACTATGGCTACACCTTC. Translation: CASSLGRGDYGYTF.